The next 10 T cell receptor beta chains were all read from a single sample in a study of CXCR3-negative and CXCR3-positive naive CD8 T cells. Carrying UMI labels, the TRB cDNA libraries were prepared through 5' RACE. TCRdb reprocessed the 5' RACE reads, with one entry per CDR3 protein and no DNA. This listing includes over 80,000 distinct CDR3 sequences. Sequencing used naive CXCR3- CD8+ T cells from blood. Subset of the sample: CD45RO-CCR7+CD27+CD95- naive CD8+ T cells lacking CXCR3 (TNR3-). The receptors come from a human donor in good health. Some clones in this sample may be carry-over from other donors' samples.

The chain combines TRBV2 with TRBJ2-7; checking the TCRdb D call of TRBD1 is not possible without DNA. Per germline, CDR1 SNHLY and CDR2 FYNNEI. The CDR3 has 14 amino acids. Here the CDR3 reads CASSEPGGTSEQYF.

The V call is TRBV12-3 or TRBV12-4, the J call TRBJ2-3; TCRdb's D gene call, TRBD1, goes unchecked for lack of DNA. CDR3 length: 12 amino acids. CDR3 sequence reads: CASSLTEDTQYF.

The genes are TRBV28 and TRBJ1-2; TCRdb indicates TRBD1, and absent DNA this call remains unverified. CDR1 MDHEN and CDR2 SYDVKM come from the germline V gene. This CDR3 has 16 amino acids. CDR3 sequence reads: CASSFLPDRGPGGYTF.

This chain joins TRBV12-3 or TRBV12-4 and TRBJ2-7; TCRdb gives TRBD1 as the D gene, but with no DNA this cannot be confirmed. This CDR3 spans 13 amino acids. The CDR3 region is CASSLGQPYEQYF.

The J gene is TRBJ2-1, the V gene TRBV3-1; TCRdb reports TRBD2, a call that lacks DNA to check it against. This CDR3 comprises 16 residues. Germline CDR1 reads LGHDT; CDR2 reads YNNKEL (reference sequence). The CDR3 is CASSLIAVLDGNEQFF.

CDR3 protein: CASSHVGTGGYEQYF. The V and J genes are TRBV6-6 and TRBJ2-7; TCRdb picks TRBD1, but there is no DNA to check that call. The CDR3 length is 15 residues. CDR1 MNHNY and CDR2 SVGAGI come from the germline V gene (reference sequence).

The chain employs TRBV12-3 or TRBV12-4 and TRBJ2-2; TCRdb gives TRBD1 as the D gene, but with no DNA this cannot be confirmed. This CDR3 is built from 15 residues. Here the CDR3 reads CASTTAGAWTGELFF.

The rearrangement joins TRBV9 to TRBJ1-2; the D gene TCRdb calls, TRBD1, cannot be checked with no DNA. Germline CDR1 and CDR2: SGDLS and YYNGEE. The CDR3 covers 16 residues. CDR3 sequence reads: CASSVMWQGNLDGYTF.

The chain couples TRBV4-1 to TRBJ2-2; TCRdb's assignment of TRBD1 cannot be checked, as there is no DNA. CDR3 length: 15 residues. CDR1 is MGHRA, CDR2 YSYEKL, per germline. The CDR3 sequence: CASSHDPLGAGELFF.

This chain connects TRBV6-2 or TRBV6-3 to TRBJ2-2; there is no DNA to check the TCRdb D call of TRBD1. CDR1 is MNHEY, CDR2 SVGEGT, per germline. The CDR3 is 17 residues long. CDR3 sequence reads: CASRQGDRSSNTGELFF.